This T cell receptor (beta chain) was captured in a study of graft-versus-host responses after intestinal transplantation. The wider study: As for transplant type, recipients had multivisceral, liver-intestinal, or isolated intestinal grafts.

The CDR3 totals 13 residues. Trimming removed 2 bases from V and 7 bases from J, with 9 bases in between. Germline V CDR1 and CDR2: SGHNT, YYREEE (reference sequence). Sequencing was performed with immunoSEQ multiplex PCR; in TCRdb, only in-frame clones are kept and a portion is missing. Here the sample spans some 39,000 clones, 90% to 95% being singletons. The receptor comes from a human patient who received an intestinal transplant, so some T cells may come from the graft donor. V usage is TRBV5-4 and J usage is TRBJ2-2; D is undetermined. This material consisted of PBMCs, taken nearly 750 days after intestinal transplantation. The DNA for the CDR3 is TGTGCCAGCAGCTTACGTGCTGGCGGGGAGCTGTTTTTT. This translates into CASSLRAGGELFF.